The clone carrying this TCR beta chain was seen ten or more times. What it binds is not known. From less than 13 ml of fresh peripheral blood, PBMCs were isolated. The entry originates in a study of T cells in Graves' hyperthyroidism and ophthalmopathy. Broader study findings: Blood held most thyroid clonotypes expanded above 0.001 frequency.

TCR beta CDR3 region amplification was performed from RNA transcripts. A first-round RT-PCR of the TCR CDR3 used the HTBI primer set. Each CDR3 protein is one row after TCRdb ran MiXCR on the multiplex PCR reads. The sample consists of around 690,000 distinct CDR3 sequences, less than 25% of them appearing once. The clonotype was recovered from a man between 25 and 39 years old with Graves' ophthalmopathy. Source material: blood.

Here the CDR3 DNA reads TGCAGTGCTAGAGCCGGGACATCGGATAATTCACCCCTCCACTTT. This encodes CSARAGTSDNSPLHF. This chain joins TRBV20-1 and TRBJ1-6; perhaps TRBD1 as D (6 bases). V gave up 1 base and J gave up 5 bases, with 12 bases separating them. The CDR3 contains 15 residues. Germline CDR1 reads DFQATT; CDR2 reads SNEGSKA (reference sequence).